This passage covers 7 T cell receptor beta chains from one sample sequenced in a study of Ad26.COV2.S vaccination and SARS-CoV-2 variants (dated by TCRdb to 2020 to 2023). What this sample's treatment or condition label stands for: roughly 20 received Ad26.COV2.S at low or high dose, single or two shots; roughly 5 received placebo; per-sample allocation not given. Repertoires of vaccine and placebo recipients were sequenced from samples collected on day 63 after the first injection. Libraries were built with the immunoSEQ multiplex PCR assay. As stored in TCRdb, this immuneACCESS dataset retains in-frame rearrangements with V and J assigned. A fraction of the clones does not appear; measured against another copy, unresolved V genes explain less than half of the discrepancy, and the remainder lacks a known reason. The sample contains some 520,000 clones, around 88% of them found a single time. 9.5% to 15% of the sample is in the top ten clones.

The specimen was peripheral blood, collected in a trial of Ad26.COV2.S vaccine versus placebo. Receptors were obtained from a person aged 18 to 59 who received the Ad26.COV2.S COVID-19 vaccine or a placebo.

This sequence joins TRBV7-9 and TRBJ2-1; perhaps TRBD2 as D (5 bases). Germline assignment: CDR1 SEHNR and CDR2 FQNEAQ (reference sequence). This CDR3 has 10 amino acids. Trimming stripped 5 bases from V and 15 bases from J, with 11 bases between. The CDR3 loop reads CASSRLAGFF. CDR3 in DNA: TGTGCCAGCAGCCGACTGGCGGGGTTCTTC.

The V and J genes are TRBV2 and TRBJ1-2; no definite D call. This CDR3 contains 15 residues. Germline V gene sequence: CDR1 SNHLY, CDR2 FYNNEI. Trimming left V 0 bases short and J 1 base short, with 9 bases between. CDR3 residues: CASSEALGLNYGYTF. The CDR3 DNA reads TGTGCCAGCAGTGAAGCGTTGGGCCTTAACTATGGCTACACCTTC.

The chain uses TRBV19 and TRBJ2-1; 7 bases agree with TRBD2. From germline, CDR1 is LNHDA and CDR2 SQIVND (reference sequence). After removal of 5 bases from V and 0 bases from J, the junction contained 10 bases not matched to a gene. CDR3 length equals 17 residues. The CDR3 spells CASSLLLASSSYNEQFF. The CDR3 DNA sequence: TGTGCCAGTAGTCTACTACTAGCGAGCAGCTCCTACAATGAGCAGTTCTTC.

This rearrangement joins TRBV5-4 to TRBJ2-1, with D unresolved. The germline gives CDR1 SGHNT, CDR2 YYREEE (reference sequence). Trimming removed 4 bases from V and 2 bases from J, with 13 bases in between. The CDR3 sequence is 15 residues long. The CDR3 loop reads CASSGGATTYNEQFF. CDR3 in DNA: TGTGCCAGCAGCGGCGGAGCGACGACCTACAATGAGCAGTTCTTC. The entire variable domain, with the rest obtained from reference TRBV5-4 and TRBJ2-1, is as follows: ETGVTQSPTHLIKTRGQQVTLRCSSQSGHNTVSWYQQALGQGPQFIFQYYREEENGRGNFPPRFSGLQFPNYSSELNVNALELDDSALYLCASSGGATTYNEQFFGPGTRLTVL.

In DNA form, the CDR3 reads TGTGCCAGTAGTAGGGTCGAGGGGGCTGGCAATCAGCCCCAGCATTTT. It yields the protein CASSRVEGAGNQPQHF. The V gene is TRBV19, the J gene TRBJ1-5, with TRBD1 matching over 7 bases. J gave up 2 bases and V 4 bases, and 8 bases lay outside the gene matches. Germline V gene sequence: CDR1 LNHDA, CDR2 SQIVND (reference sequence). The CDR3 spans 16 residues. Full variable domain (remainder filled in from reference TRBV19 and TRBJ1-5): DGGITQSPKYLFRKEGQNVTLSCEQNLNHDAMYWYRQDPGQGLRLIYYSQIVNDFQKGDIAEGYSVSREKKESFPLTVTSAQKNPTAFYLCASSRVEGAGNQPQHFGDGTRLSIL.

V usage is TRBV15 and J usage is TRBJ2-5, with TRBD2 identical over 7 bases. The V segment lost 0 bases and the J segment 4 bases; nucleotides outside the gene matches: 11. This CDR3 is built from 17 residues. CDR1 LNHNV and CDR2 YYDKDF come from the germline V gene (reference sequence). CDR3 amino acids: CATSRERGAGARETQYF. CDR3 coding DNA: TGTGCCACCAGCAGAGAAAGAGGGGCGGGAGCGAGAGAGACCCAGTACTTC.

For this clone: Additional DNA sequences in this sample encode the identical CDR3. The gene calls are TRBV7-2 and TRBJ2-7; no firm D call. The CDR3 spans 11 residues. Trimming pared 5 bases from V and 4 bases from J, leaving 6 bases between. The germline V gene has CDR1 SGHTA and CDR2 FQGNSA. The CDR3 coding sequence is TGTGCCAGCAGCCCTGGGTACGAGCAGTACTTC. This translates into CASSPGYEQYF.